These 28 T cell receptor beta chains originate from one sample sequenced in a study of PD-L1 blockade in urothelial cancer. The repertoire was sequenced with immunoSEQ multiplex PCR; TCRdb's copy has only in-frame clones and lacks some. This table has tens of thousands of clones, 85% to 90% appearing once. The source was PBMCs, collected around atezolizumab (anti-PD-L1) treatment. These receptor sequences come from a man aged 55 to 70 with urothelial cancer.

The chain carries TRBV29-1 and TRBJ2-3; 10 positions agree with TRBD2. Germline V gene lookup returns CDR1 SQVTM and CDR2 ANQGSEA. J gave up 0 bases and V 6 bases, and 0 bases lay outside the gene matches. This CDR3 has 13 amino acids. CDR3 sequence (DNA): TGCAGCGTAGCGGGGGGGAGCACAGATACGCAGTATTTT. Protein sequence: CSVAGGSTDTQYF.

The chain uses TRBV10-3 and TRBJ2-1; TRBD1 aligns across 7 bases. CDR3 length equals 12 residues. V lost 6 bases, J lost 5 bases, and 1 base stayed unmatched. Germline V gene lookup returns CDR1 ENHRY and CDR2 SYGVKD. CDR3 residues: CAIRGGHNEQFF. CDR3 nucleotide sequence: TGTGCCATCAGAGGGGGCCACAATGAGCAGTTCTTC.

The count of this clone is one. The rearrangement joins TRBV6-1 to TRBJ2-3; 10 nucleotides agree with TRBD1. Germline V CDR1 and CDR2: MNHNS, SASEGT. Germline trimming cut 6 bases from V and 6 bases from J; bases unmatched to any gene: 6. The CDR3 consists of 14 residues. The CDR3 loop reads CASRDRGISDTQYF. CDR3 coding DNA: TGTGCCAGCAGGGACAGGGGGATATCTGATACGCAGTATTTT.

J is TRBJ1-1 and V is TRBV28; D might be TRBD1 (5 bases). Trimming took 2 bases from V and 4 from J, leaving 11 bases between them. The CDR3 spans 14 residues. The V gene's germline CDR1 is MDHEN and CDR2 SYDVKM. This chain's CDR3 is CASSLGGRGTEAFF. CDR3 in DNA: TGTGCCAGCAGTTTAGGGGGGAGGGGCACTGAAGCTTTCTTT. The whole variable domain, remainder taken from reference TRBV28 and TRBJ1-1, is DVKVTQSSRYLVKRTGEKVFLECVQDMDHENMFWYRQDPGLGLRLIYFSYDVKMKEKGDIPEGYSVSREKKERFSLILESASTNQTSMYLCASSLGGRGTEAFFGQGTRLTVV.

This chain joins TRBV11-2 and TRBJ2-7; TRBD2 might be the D (5 bases). Between the trimmed V and J ends, which lost 1 base and 0 bases, there was a span of 13 bases. This CDR3 comprises 16 residues. The germline V gene encodes CDR1 SGHAT and CDR2 FQNNGV. This chain's CDR3 is CASSLGPVGSSYEQYF. The CDR3 coding sequence is TGTGCCAGCAGCTTAGGGCCCGTGGGGAGCTCCTACGAGCAGTACTTC.

The chain combines TRBV5-6 with TRBJ2-2; tentatively, D is TRBD2 (6 bases). Germline lookup yields CDR1 SGHDT and CDR2 YYEEEE. CDR3 length: 16 residues. V was shortened by 6 bases and J by 6 bases, with 21 bases between the two germline ends. Written as DNA, the CDR3 is TGTGCCAGCACCCTGAGGACTATACCAAGGGCCGGGGAGCTGTTTTTT. Protein sequence: CASTLRTIPRAGELFF.

The DNA for the CDR3 is TGTGCCAGCAGCTGGGGACTAGCGGGGGGGGGTAATGAGCAGTTCTTC. The encoded protein is CASSWGLAGGGNEQFF. V gene TRBV7-2 combines with J gene TRBJ2-1; 16 bases match TRBD2. CDR3 size: 16 residues. The V gene end was trimmed by 4 bases and the J gene end by 7 bases; junction bases not matched to a gene: 4. Germline CDR1 and CDR2: SGHTA and FQGNSA.

This chain joins TRBV7-8 and TRBJ1-5; 10 bases agree with TRBD1. The CDR3 extends over 16 amino acids. Germline CDR1 reads SGHVS; CDR2 reads FQNEAQ. Unmatched junction bases numbered 3, after V lost 3 bases and J lost 1 base. The CDR3 DNA reads TGTGCCAGCAGCTTCCTGGGACAGGGGAGCAATCAGCCCCAGCATTTT. This translates into CASSFLGQGSNQPQHF.

The V call is TRBV10-3, the J call TRBJ2-7; weak D call: TRBD2 (5 bases). This CDR3 is 15 amino acids long. Germline values: CDR1 ENHRY, CDR2 SYGVKD. Trimming took 10 bases from V and 3 from J, leaving 22 bases between them. The CDR3 coding sequence is TGTGCCACCCTATCAGGATTAGCCGGACTCTACGAGCAGTACTTC. Protein sequence: CATLSGLAGLYEQYF.

V gene TRBV18 combines with J gene TRBJ2-2; D gene unclear. Trimming shortened V by 0 bases and J by 2 bases, and 7 bases separated the two germline ends. This CDR3 spans 15 amino acids. Germline V lookup: CDR1 KGHSH, CDR2 LQKENI. The CDR3 loop reads CASSPPNSNTGELFF. The CDR3 DNA reads TGTGCCAGCTCACCACCGAACAGTAACACCGGGGAGCTGTTTTTT.

In its sample, this clone was seen once. The rearrangement uses TRBV7-2 and TRBJ1-2; weak D call: TRBD1 (6 bases). V lost 3 bases to trimming and J lost 8 bases, with 13 bases between them. CDR3 length: 13 amino acids. CDR1 is SGHTA, CDR2 FQGNSA, per germline. CDR3 loop: CASSFPGVGGYTF. DNA of the CDR3: TGTGCCAGCAGCTTTCCAGGGGTCGGCGGCTACACCTTC.

This clone was found once. The chain employs TRBV7-9 and TRBJ2-3; a possible D gene is TRBD2 (6 bases). The CDR3 consists of 15 residues. Germline V gene sequence: CDR1 SEHNR, CDR2 FQNEAQ (reference sequence). V was trimmed by 3 bases and J by 1 base, leaving 11 bases between them. The CDR3 is CASSFVSGGTDTQYF. The CDR3 DNA reads as TGTGCCAGCAGCTTTGTTAGCGGAGGCACAGATACGCAGTATTTT.

The chain recombines TRBV6-1 with TRBJ2-1; 12 bases map to TRBD2. The CDR3 spans 15 residues. The ends lost 6 bases at V and 4 bases at J; junction bases unmatched: 4. Germline V lookup: CDR1 MNHNS, CDR2 SASEGT. The CDR3 protein is CASRPTSGSYNEQFF. DNA for the CDR3: TGTGCCAGCAGGCCGACTAGCGGGAGTTACAATGAGCAGTTCTTC.

The genes are TRBV13 and TRBJ1-4; 9 positions agree with TRBD1. The CDR3 consists of 15 residues. The V segment lost 3 bases and the J segment 8 bases; nucleotides outside the gene matches: 7. CDR1 is PRHDT, CDR2 FYEKMQ, per germline (reference sequence). DNA for the CDR3: TGTGCCAGCAGCTTTTCCGGGACAGGGCTCGAAAAACTGTTTTTT. Amino acid sequence: CASSFSGTGLEKLFF.

The CDR3 region has the DNA TGTGCCAGCAGCCCGACAGGGGGCGCCTACGAGCAGTACTTC. Translation: CASSPTGGAYEQYF. The gene calls are TRBV28 and TRBJ2-7; 10 bases are shared with TRBD1. Germline CDR1 is MDHEN and CDR2 is SYDVKM. The CDR3 consists of 14 residues. With 6 bases clipped from V and 2 bases from J, the junction kept 4 bases outside the gene matches.

The genes are TRBV7-3 and TRBJ2-1; 10 positions agree with TRBD2. The CDR3 covers 16 residues. Germline CDR1 reads SGHTA; CDR2 reads FQGTGA. Trimming cost V 4 bases and J 4 bases; bases outside gene matches: 7. CDR3 nucleotides: TGTGCCAGCAGCTCACAAGCGGGAGGGCCTTACAATGAGCAGTTCTTC. It is translated as CASSSQAGGPYNEQFF.

This clone was seen only a few times. This chain joins TRBV9 and TRBJ1-1, with TRBD1 matching over 8 bases. The CDR3 loop spans 15 amino acids. Trimming took 1 base from V and 10 from J; bases not matched to a gene: 12. The V gene's germline CDR1 is SGDLS and CDR2 YYNGEE. The CDR3 nucleotides are TGTGCCAGCAGCGTACTCCCTCTGGTGGGGACAGGAGCTTTCTTT. This encodes CASSVLPLVGTGAFF.

The chain has TRBV27 and TRBJ1-3, with 7 positions matching TRBD1. This CDR3 is built from 15 residues. The V gene's germline CDR1 is MNHEY and CDR2 SMNVEV (reference sequence). V trimming: 2 bases; J trimming: 4 bases; junction bases outside the gene matches: 5. The chain's CDR3 is CASSLDRDSGNTIYF. The CDR3 bases are TGTGCCAGCAGTTTAGACAGGGATTCCGGAAACACCATATATTTT.

J is TRBJ1-4 and V is TRBV6-1; tentatively, D is TRBD1 (6 bases). Germline values: CDR1 MNHNS, CDR2 SASEGT. The CDR3 has 15 residues. The V and J ends lost 5 bases and 8 bases respectively, with 18 bases between them. CDR3 sequence: CASSINRVLREKLFF. Here the CDR3 DNA reads TGTGCCAGCAGTATCAACAGGGTCTTAAGGGAAAAACTGTTTTTT.

V is TRBV4-2 and J is TRBJ2-5, with 15 nucleotides matching TRBD2. CDR1 LGHNA and CDR2 YNFKEQ come from the germline V gene. V dropped 1 base and J dropped 2; count of bases not matched to a gene: 14. This CDR3 comprises 21 residues. CDR3 in DNA: TGTGCCAGCAGCCAAGGGAATGGCGGGGGACTAGCGGGAGGAAGTCAAGAGACCCAGTACTTC. Protein product: CASSQGNGGGLAGGSQETQYF.

The rearrangement links TRBV6-4 to TRBJ2-3; 11 nucleotides line up with TRBD1. The CDR3 runs to 14 residues. V was pared by 5 bases and J by 5 bases, with 3 bases of the junction left unmatched. Germline V CDR1 and CDR2: MRHNA, SNTAGT. The CDR3 reads CASSFGTGGDTQYF. DNA for the CDR3: TGTGCCAGCAGTTTTGGGACAGGGGGAGATACGCAGTATTTT.

V gene TRBV21-1 combines with J gene TRBJ2-7; the table's D call TRBD1 went unverified against the DNA. TRBV21-1 is given as a pseudogene. The CDR3 runs 18 residues. The CDR3 DNA follows: TGTGCCAGCAGCAATCGACGAGGGGGCGGGACGCCATCCTACGAGCAGTACTTC. Protein: CASSNRRGGGTPSYEQYF.

This clone was observed a single time. V is TRBV29-1 and J is TRBJ1-2; D ambiguous. The V end was cut by 3 bases, the J end by 6 bases, with 11 bases between. Germline CDR1 reads SQVTM; CDR2 reads ANQGSEA. The CDR3 is made up of 12 amino acids. The CDR3 spells CSVDEGIDGYTF. Written as DNA, the CDR3 is TGCAGCGTTGACGAGGGAATCGATGGCTACACCTTC.

The chain joins TRBV14 to TRBJ2-7; TRBD1 agrees at 7 bases. Germline CDR1 is SGHDN and CDR2 is FVKESK. V trimming: 7 bases; J trimming: 2 bases; junction bases outside the gene matches: 5. The length of the CDR3 is 13 residues. CDR3 nucleotides: TGTGCCAGCACCCAGACAGGGACCTACGAGCAGTACTTC. Its protein product is CASTQTGTYEQYF. The whole variable domain, filled in from reference TRBV14 and TRBJ2-7, reads EAGVTQFPSHSVIEKGQTVTLRCDPISGHDNLYWYRRVMGKEIKFLLHFVKESKQDESGMPNNRFLAERTGGTYSTLKVQPAELEDSGVYFCASTQTGTYEQYFGPGTRLTVT.

The chain joins TRBV18 to TRBJ2-5, with a tentative D call TRBD2 (5 bases). V lost 0 bases, J lost 1 base, and 12 bases lay in between. This CDR3 comprises 16 residues. Germline CDR1 KGHSH, CDR2 LQKENI. Here the CDR3 reads CASSPPGGTFQETQYF. The CDR3 DNA reads TGTGCCAGCTCACCACCCGGAGGCACTTTCCAAGAGACCCAGTACTTC. Complete variable domain (other parts from reference TRBV18 and TRBJ2-5): NAGVMQNPRHLVRRRGQEARLRCSPMKGHSHVYWYRQLPEEGLKFMVYLQKENIIDESGMPKERFSAEFPKEGPSILRIQQVVRGDSAAYFCASSPPGGTFQETQYFGPGTRLLVL.

As concerns this clone: The sample carries other DNA sequences with the same CDR3. The chain employs TRBV19 and TRBJ2-7, with 10 bases matching TRBD1. CDR3 length equals 14 residues. Germline assignment: CDR1 LNHDA and CDR2 SQIVND (reference sequence). J was trimmed by 2 bases and V by 5 bases; bases with no gene match: 3. The CDR3 spells CASSPGQGPYEQYF. DNA for the CDR3: TGTGCCAGTAGTCCGGGACAGGGGCCCTACGAGCAGTACTTC.

The CDR3 sequence is CASRSGTSGRADNEQFF. The CDR3 DNA follows: TGTGCCAGCAGGTCCGGGACTAGCGGGAGGGCCGACAATGAGCAGTTCTTC. V is TRBV5-4 and J is TRBJ2-1; 16 nucleotides line up with TRBD2. The CDR3 has 17 amino acids. Germline V lookup: CDR1 SGHNT, CDR2 YYREEE (reference sequence). Trimming took 5 bases from V and 5 from J; bases not matched to a gene: 7.

This chain connects TRBV5-1 to TRBJ2-7, with 9 bases matching TRBD2. After removal of 4 bases from V and 3 bases from J, the junction contained 11 bases not matched to a gene. The CDR3 runs 16 residues. Looked up from germline, CDR1 is SGHRS and CDR2 is YFSETQ. CDR3 protein: CASSPLGGGAYYEQYF. The CDR3 region has the DNA TGCGCCAGCAGCCCCTTGGGCGGGGGGGCCTACTACGAGCAGTACTTC.